This T cell receptor beta chain was documented in a study of blood T cell repertoires in COVID-19. Libraries were prepared by immunoSEQ multiplex PCR; TCRdb keeps only in-frame clonotypes and omits some of them. The repertoire consists of about 140,000 clones, with 88% occurring once and the leading ten covering roughly a tenth. CDR1 is SGHDT and CDR2 is YYEEEE in the germline V gene. V gave up 2 bases and J gave up 5 bases, with 10 bases separating them. This CDR3 region has 13 residues. The source is a man in his fifties or sixties with active or convalescent COVID-19. The chain is built from TRBV5-6 and TRBJ2-5, with D possibly matching TRBD1 (6 bases). The specimen sequenced was peripheral blood. CDR3 loop: CASSLGGRETQYF. The CDR3, as DNA: TGTGCCAGCAGCTTAGGGGGTAGGGAGACCCAGTACTTC.